The clone carrying this TCR beta chain was detected ten times or more. The antigen is undetermined. The data belong to a study of T-cell memory formation after mild COVID-19. Across the whole study: TCR clustering was largely donor specific.

With constant-segment primers, 5'RACE yielded cDNA libraries of TCR alpha and TCR beta that carried sample barcodes and UMIs. TCRdb called the 5' RACE reads again in MiXCR, with one record for every CDR3 protein. The data hold 50,000 or so distinct CDR3 sequences, with 9.3% observed a single time. Findings and limits, study-wide: Contracting clones localized mainly to CM and EM when CD4+ and mainly to EMRA when CD8+. Cross-reactive memory seemingly joined, as some responding clones were found in pre-infection memory.

The CDR3 has 20 amino acids. The germline V gene encodes CDR1 SGHRS and CDR2 YFSETQ. Germline trimming cut 5 bases from V and 7 bases from J; bases unmatched to any gene: 18. Sequenced input: PBMCs or a T cell subset sorted from them (not recorded which). The sequence was obtained from an adult woman who had mild COVID-19 (a few samples of this study predate the infection). Cell type and time point are not known. The V and J genes are TRBV5-1 and TRBJ2-1, with 16 bases aligning to TRBD2. The CDR3: CASSYYGTSGGAQTPNEQFF. The CDR3 DNA is TGCGCCAGCAGTTATTACGGGACTAGCGGGGGGGCCCAAACACCGAATGAGCAGTTCTTC.